This T cell receptor beta chain was profiled in a study of T cells in Graves' hyperthyroidism and ophthalmopathy. Study in general: Peripheral blood was secured at the point of initial diagnosis, before any treatment. Study results and limitations: It was a median approximately 7.1 months before onset that the model predicted ophthalmopathy. Peripheral blood also featured most of the thyroid clonotypes expanded above 0.001.

Based on clinical symptoms, serum thyroxine and TRAb, thyroid ultrasound and orbital computed tomography, diagnoses were reached. TCR beta CDR3 sequences were amplified from RNA transcripts. TCR CDR3 underwent first-round RT-PCR with the HTBI primer set. TCRdb itself ran the multiplex PCR reads through MiXCR, one entry per CDR3 protein. The sample carries 75,000 to 100,000 distinct CDR3 sequences, around 52% recorded once. Germline assignment: CDR1 MGHDK and CDR2 SYGVNS. Unmatched junction bases numbered 13, after V lost 4 bases and J lost 8 bases. The CDR3 runs 16 residues. About this clonotype itself: The antigen is unknown.

The material sequenced was blood. The genes are TRBV25-1 and TRBJ1-4; TRBD1 matches 7 bases. This receptor was identified in a middle-aged woman with Graves' hyperthyroidism. CDR3 in amino acids: CASSARGQEITEKLFF. CDR3 coding DNA: TGTGCCAGCAGTGCTAGAGGACAGGAGATCACCGAAAAACTGTTTTTT.